A single sample gave rise to the 5 T cell receptor beta chains below, sequenced in a study of T cell responses to AZD1222 COVID-19 vaccine. Generated by immunoSEQ multiplex PCR, the TCRdb table keeps only in-frame clones and is missing some. The table shows about 140,000 clones, with more than 85% occurring only once. The starting material was peripheral blood, obtained on day 0 of AZD1222 vaccination. The receptors were gathered from an adult in good health.

The chain has TRBV21-1 and TRBJ1-4; the table's D call, TRBD1, has no DNA check behind it. TRBV21-1 is a pseudogene locus. The CDR3 covers 18 residues. DNA for the CDR3: TGTGCCAGCAGCACGGACAGAAACCTCCTCGCAACTAATGAAAAACTGTTTTTT. It encodes CASSTDRNLLATNEKLFF.

This chain uses TRBV6-5 with TRBJ1-1; D uncertain. Germline V gives CDR1 MNHEY, CDR2 SVGAGI. Trimming removed 2 bases from V and 2 bases from J, with 6 bases in between. The length of the CDR3 is 13 residues. CDR3 sequence reads: CASSYGYNTEAFF. In DNA, the CDR3 is TGTGCCAGCAGTTACGGGTATAACACTGAAGCTTTCTTT.

The chain employs TRBV27 and TRBJ1-5; D is undetermined. Trimming removed 2 bases at V and 2 bases at J, with 10 bases between. CDR3 length equals 15 residues. Germline CDR1 and CDR2: MNHEY and SMNVEV (reference sequence). In DNA form, the CDR3 reads TGTGCCAGCAGTTTAGGGAGTCTTGGCAATCAGCCCCAGCATTTT. It codes for CASSLGSLGNQPQHF.

The chain links TRBV12-5 to TRBJ1-2; D is uncertain. CDR3 length: 13 residues. With 2 bases removed from V and 7 bases from J, the gap between germline ends came to 11 bases. CDR1 is LGHNT and CDR2 is FRNRAP in the germline V gene. The DNA of the CDR3 is TGTGCTAGTGGTTTGTATCCGAGTGGTGGCTACACCTTC. As protein: CASGLYPSGGYTF.

This clone was recorded once. The J gene is TRBJ1-1, the V gene TRBV6-1, with D perhaps TRBD1 (6 bases). Deletions cut 1 base from V and 2 bases from J, with 11 bases between. The CDR3 length is 15 residues. Per the germline V gene, CDR1 is MNHNS and CDR2 is SASEGT. The CDR3 DNA sequence: TGTGCCAGCAGTGAAGTGACGGGGGCCAACACTGAAGCTTTCTTT. Its translation: CASSEVTGANTEAFF.